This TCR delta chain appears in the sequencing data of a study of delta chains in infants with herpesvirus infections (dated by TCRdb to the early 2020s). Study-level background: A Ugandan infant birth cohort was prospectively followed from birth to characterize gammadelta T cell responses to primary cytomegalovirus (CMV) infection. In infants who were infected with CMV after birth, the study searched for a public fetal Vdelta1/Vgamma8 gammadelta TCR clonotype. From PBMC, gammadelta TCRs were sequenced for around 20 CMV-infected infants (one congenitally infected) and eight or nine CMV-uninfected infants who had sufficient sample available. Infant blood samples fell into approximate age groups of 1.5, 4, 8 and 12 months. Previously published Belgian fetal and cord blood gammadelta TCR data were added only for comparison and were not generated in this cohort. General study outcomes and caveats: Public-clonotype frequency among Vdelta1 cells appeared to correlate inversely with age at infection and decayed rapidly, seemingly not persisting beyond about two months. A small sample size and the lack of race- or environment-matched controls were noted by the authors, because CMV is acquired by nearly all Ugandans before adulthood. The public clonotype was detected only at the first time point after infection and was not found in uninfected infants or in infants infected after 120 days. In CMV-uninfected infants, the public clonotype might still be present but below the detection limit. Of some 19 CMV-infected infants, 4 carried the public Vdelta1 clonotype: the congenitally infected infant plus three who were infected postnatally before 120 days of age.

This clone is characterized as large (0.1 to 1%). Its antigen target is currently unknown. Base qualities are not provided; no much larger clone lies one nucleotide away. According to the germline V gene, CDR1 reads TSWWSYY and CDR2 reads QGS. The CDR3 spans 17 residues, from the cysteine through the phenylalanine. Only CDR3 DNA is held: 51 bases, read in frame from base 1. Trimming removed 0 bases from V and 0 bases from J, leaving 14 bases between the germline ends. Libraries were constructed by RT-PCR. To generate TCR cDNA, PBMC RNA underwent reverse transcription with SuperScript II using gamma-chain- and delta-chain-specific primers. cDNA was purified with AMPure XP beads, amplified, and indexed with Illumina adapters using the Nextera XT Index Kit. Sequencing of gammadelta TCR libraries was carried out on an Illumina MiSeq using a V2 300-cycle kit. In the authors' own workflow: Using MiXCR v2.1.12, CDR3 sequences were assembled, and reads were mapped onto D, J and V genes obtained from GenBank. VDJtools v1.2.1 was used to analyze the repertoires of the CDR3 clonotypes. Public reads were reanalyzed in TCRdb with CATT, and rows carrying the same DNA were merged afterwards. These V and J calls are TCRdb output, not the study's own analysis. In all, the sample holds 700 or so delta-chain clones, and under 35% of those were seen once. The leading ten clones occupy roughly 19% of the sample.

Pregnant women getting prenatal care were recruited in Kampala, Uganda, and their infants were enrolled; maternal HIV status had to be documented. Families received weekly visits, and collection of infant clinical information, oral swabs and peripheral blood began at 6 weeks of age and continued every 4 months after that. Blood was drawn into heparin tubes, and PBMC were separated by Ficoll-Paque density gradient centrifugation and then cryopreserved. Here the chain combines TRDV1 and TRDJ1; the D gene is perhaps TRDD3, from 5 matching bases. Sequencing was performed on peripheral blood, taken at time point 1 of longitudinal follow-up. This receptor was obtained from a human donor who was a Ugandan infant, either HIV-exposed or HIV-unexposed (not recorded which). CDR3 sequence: CALGELGDTTYTDKLIF. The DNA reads TGTGCTCTTGGGGAACTTGGCGATACAACCTACACCGATAAACTCATCTTT.